This TCR beta chain was obtained from a study of T-cell reconstitution after alpha-beta-depleted transplantation in children. Findings and limits, study-wide: For some patients, TCRbeta diversity was high at day 60 because of recipient T cells and thymic progenitors that survived. Expanded clones from the graft, numbering several hundred, reportedly supplied alpha-beta T cells about two months after transplant. Newly produced T cells mostly provided counts and TCRbeta diversity after one year, as hyperexpanded clones declined.

This clonotype was observed a few times. What it binds is not known. The CDR3 has 19 amino acids. J gave up 0 bases and V 1 base, and 7 bases lay outside the gene matches. CDR1 and CDR2 (germline): SGHVS, FNYEAQ. During its preparation, the TCRbeta library received unique molecular identifiers. TCRdb redid the calling of the PCR reads with MiXCR, one entry per CDR3 protein. The sample yields 250,000 to 400,000 distinct CDR3 sequences, over 20% seen once. The chain carries TRBV7-6 and TRBJ2-3, with 13 bases aligning to TRBD2. The sequencing here drew on PBMCs, mostly from graft donor cells, taken 180 days after TCRalphabeta/CD19-depleted stem cell transplant. The receptor's source is a male patient younger than 18 who had a stem cell transplant for acute lymphoblastic leukemia, so the T cells may come from the graft donor. This chain's CDR3 is CASSLDFPGLAGSTDTQYF. The CDR3 nucleotides are TGTGCCAGCAGCTTAGATTTTCCGGGACTAGCGGGAAGCACAGATACGCAGTATTTT.